One and the same sample provided the 21 T cell receptor beta chains below, sequenced in a study of blood T cell repertoires in COVID-19. TCRdb's copy holds only in-frame clones and misses some; the assay was immunoSEQ multiplex PCR. This table holds approximately 85,000 clones, approximately 90% found once. Sequencing input: peripheral blood. These receptors were obtained from a man in his fifties with active or convalescent COVID-19.

The chain joins TRBV29-1 to TRBJ1-3; tentatively, D is TRBD1 (5 bases). This CDR3 region has 12 residues. From germline, CDR1 is SQVTM and CDR2 ANQGSEA. V was trimmed by 7 bases and J by 5 bases, leaving 12 bases between them. The DNA for the CDR3 is TGCAGCGGAGAAGACAGTAGAAACACCATATATTTT. It specifies CSGEDSRNTIYF.

The chain couples TRBV4-3 to TRBJ2-5, with 10 bases identical to TRBD2. V lost 1 base to trimming and J lost 5 bases; unmatched junction nucleotides: 7. In germline, CDR1 is LGHNA, CDR2 YSLEER. CDR3 size: 16 residues. The CDR3 loop is CASSQGAGGPDETQYF. The DNA for the CDR3 is TGCGCCAGCAGCCAAGGAGCGGGGGGGCCAGATGAGACCCAGTACTTC.

V usage is TRBV2 and J usage is TRBJ1-4, with no clear D. The CDR3 contains 18 residues. The germline V and J ends were trimmed by 1 base and 2 bases, with 17 bases remaining between them. Germline loops: CDR1 SNHLY, CDR2 FYNNEI. The CDR3 loop reads CASSEGRNYGRTNEKLFF. CDR3 bases: TGTGCCAGCAGTGAAGGAAGGAACTACGGGAGGACTAATGAAAAACTGTTTTTT.

The chain combines TRBV11-2 with TRBJ1-5; 7 positions agree with TRBD1. The CDR3 extends over 15 amino acids. The trim removed 5 bases at V and 0 bases at J, leaving 4 bases unmatched. The germline gives CDR1 SGHAT, CDR2 FQNNGV. The CDR3 region is CASSRNRGSNQPQHF. In nucleotides, the CDR3 is TGTGCCAGCAGCCGGAACAGGGGTAGCAATCAGCCCCAGCATTTT.

This clone came up once. This chain connects TRBV11-2 to TRBJ2-3; 10 nucleotides match TRBD2. CDR1 SGHAT and CDR2 FQNNGV come from the germline V gene. CDR3 length: 15 amino acids. Trimming at V came to 4 bases and at J to 1 base, leaving 2 bases not matched to a gene. CDR3 loop: CASSSGTSGTDTQYF. CDR3 DNA sequence: TGTGCCAGCAGCTCCGGGACTAGCGGCACAGATACGCAGTATTTT.

The chain has TRBV9 and TRBJ1-1; 8 bases fit TRBD1. The junction had 2 bases not matched to a gene; V was cut back by 1 base and J by 3 bases. The V gene's germline CDR1 is SGDLS and CDR2 YYNGEE. There are 14 residues in the CDR3. For the CDR3, the DNA is TGTGCCAGCAGCGTACAGGGGGCGCACACTGAAGCTTTCTTT. Its protein is CASSVQGAHTEAFF.

The rearrangement links TRBV14 to TRBJ2-5; a weak D match, TRBD2 (5 bases). Germline V gene sequence: CDR1 SGHDN, CDR2 FVKESK. Trimming stripped 0 bases from V and 5 bases from J, with 10 bases between. The CDR3 extends over 14 amino acids. CDR3: CASSQDIGGETQYF. CDR3 nucleotides: TGTGCCAGCAGCCAAGATATAGGCGGGGAGACCCAGTACTTC.

The rearrangement links TRBV5-1 to TRBJ2-5; possibly TRBD2 for D (5 bases). The germline V gene encodes CDR1 SGHRS and CDR2 YFSETQ. The CDR3 covers 13 residues. V was clipped by 0 bases and J by 5 bases, with 8 bases between them. The CDR3 sequence is CASSLVGVETQYF. In DNA form, the CDR3 reads TGCGCCAGCAGCTTGGTCGGGGTCGAGACCCAGTACTTC.

This chain joins TRBV5-1 and TRBJ2-3; 7 bases align to TRBD2. With 3 bases clipped from V and 0 bases from J, the junction kept 1 base outside the gene matches. The CDR3 spans 14 residues. CDR1 is SGHRS, CDR2 YFSETQ, per germline. The CDR3 coding sequence is TGCGCCAGCAGCTCTAGCGGCAGCACAGATACGCAGTATTTT. Amino acid sequence: CASSSSGSTDTQYF.

The rearrangement uses TRBV29-1 and TRBJ2-6; 7 bases are a match to TRBD1. Losses at the gene ends were 4 bases for V and 5 bases for J; bases not matched to a gene: 17. The CDR3 has 18 amino acids. Germline V gene lookup returns CDR1 SQVTM and CDR2 ANQGSEA. For the CDR3, the DNA is TGCAGCGTTGGGGGCTCCGGGACAGCCAGTCGGCGGGCCAACGTCCTGACTTTC. Its translation is CSVGGSGTASRRANVLTF.

V gene TRBV6-6 combines with J gene TRBJ2-3; 14 bases agree with TRBD2. From germline, CDR1 is MNHNY and CDR2 SVGAGI (reference sequence). CDR3 length: 16 amino acids. Trimming at V came to 6 bases and at J to 6 bases, leaving 8 bases not matched to a gene. In DNA form, the CDR3 reads TGTGCCAGCAGCTACGGGACTAGCGGGGGTTATGATACGCAGTATTTT. Translated: CASSYGTSGGYDTQYF.

V gene TRBV11-3 combines with J gene TRBJ2-5; 13 nucleotides match TRBD2. The CDR3 contains 18 residues. V gave up 5 bases and J gave up 4 bases; unmatched junction bases: 13. CDR1 is SGHNT, CDR2 YENEEA, per germline. This chain's CDR3 is CASSDLPGLAGSVETQYF. As DNA, the CDR3 is TGTGCCAGCAGCGACCTACCGGGACTAGCGGGGTCTGTAGAGACCCAGTACTTC.

The genes are TRBV24-1 and TRBJ2-2; possible D gene TRBD2, 5 bases. CDR3 length: 13 residues. V was pared by 7 bases and J by 6 bases, with 11 bases between. Germline CDR1 KGHDR, CDR2 SFDVKD. The CDR3 protein is CATSRRGPGELFF. CDR3 DNA sequence: TGTGCCACCAGCCGTAGAGGGCCCGGGGAGCTGTTTTTT.

This chain joins TRBV29-1 and TRBJ1-1, with a weak D call TRBD1 (6 bases). From germline, CDR1 is SQVTM and CDR2 ANQGSEA. V gave up 6 bases and J gave up 4 bases, with 15 bases separating them. The CDR3 sequence is 13 residues long. The CDR3 sequence: CSVAPRGGTEAFF. In DNA form, the CDR3 reads TGCAGCGTGGCCCCACGAGGGGGCACTGAAGCTTTCTTT.

The chain uses TRBV12-5 and TRBJ2-5; 7 nucleotides align to TRBD1. The CDR3 sequence is 17 residues long. V lost 0 bases, J lost 0 bases, and 7 bases stayed unmatched. CDR1 and CDR2 (germline): LGHNT, FRNRAP. CDR3 amino acids: CASGLVFGTDYQETQYF. CDR3 nucleotides: TGTGCTAGTGGTTTGGTATTCGGGACAGACTACCAAGAGACCCAGTACTTC.

The chain recombines TRBV19 with TRBJ1-4, with 7 bases identical to TRBD1. The CDR3 totals 14 residues. Trimming at V came to 5 bases and at J to 4 bases, leaving 4 bases not matched to a gene. Germline CDR1 is LNHDA and CDR2 is SQIVND (reference sequence). CDR3 sequence reads: CASSAGQRNEKLFF. The CDR3 DNA is TGTGCCAGTAGTGCGGGACAGCGTAATGAAAAACTGTTTTTT.

This clone has a handful of counts. The J gene is TRBJ2-5, the V gene TRBV14; D possibly corresponds to TRBD2 (7 bases). V was clipped by 7 bases and J by 4 bases, with 16 bases between them. This CDR3 has 14 residues. Germline V gene sequence: CDR1 SGHDN, CDR2 FVKESK. CDR3 in DNA: TGTGCCAGCACCCCCGGAGGGGGGGGAGAGACCCAGTACTTC. As protein: CASTPGGGGETQYF.

The rearrangement joins TRBV19 to TRBJ1-1; 7 bases are shared with TRBD1. The germline gives CDR1 LNHDA, CDR2 SQIVND (reference sequence). This CDR3 spans 13 amino acids. Unmatched junction bases numbered 4, after V lost 6 bases and J lost 3 bases. The CDR3 DNA follows: TGTGCCAGTAGAGACAGGGTTTACACTGAAGCTTTCTTT. It translates to CASRDRVYTEAFF. Based on the CDR3 plus reference TRBV19 and TRBJ1-1, the full variable domain is DGGITQSPKYLFRKEGQNVTLSCEQNLNHDAMYWYRQDPGQGLRLIYYSQIVNDFQKGDIAEGYSVSREKKESFPLTVTSAQKNPTAFYLCASRDRVYTEAFFGQGTRLTVV.

This chain connects TRBV6-2 or TRBV6-3 to TRBJ1-5, with TRBD1 identical over 11 bases. Germline CDR1 reads MNHEY; CDR2 reads SVGEGT. The CDR3 loop spans 16 amino acids. With V trimmed by 4 bases and J by 3 bases, 5 bases remained unmatched. This CDR3 is CASSLQDRGHNQPQHF. CDR3 sequence (DNA): TGTGCCAGCAGTTTACAGGACAGGGGGCACAATCAGCCCCAGCATTTT.

This clone was picked up a small number of times. The chain joins TRBV7-9 to TRBJ2-2; D might be TRBD2 (6 bases). The germline CDR1 and CDR2 sequences are SEHNR and FQNEAQ (reference sequence). V lost 6 bases and J lost 5, with 25 bases in between. The CDR3 runs to 18 residues. CDR3 loop: CASSKLSSGRIRTGELFF. The DNA for the CDR3 is TGTGCCAGCAGTAAGCTTAGTTCCGGGAGAATTCGAACCGGGGAGCTGTTTTTT.

The chain has TRBV7-8 and TRBJ1-2; D remains ambiguous. Germline CDR1 is SGHVS and CDR2 is FQNEAQ. The CDR3 spans 13 residues. Between the trimmed V and J ends, which lost 5 bases and 8 bases, there was a span of 15 bases. CDR3 sequence: CASSPDTLRGYTF. CDR3 DNA: TGTGCCAGCAGCCCCGACACTCTTAGAGGCTACACCTTC.